The following is a T cell receptor beta chain sequence with its context. The target of this receptor is not known. Base qualities are not recorded, but no much larger clone differs from it by a single base. These data originate in a study of blood T cell repertoires in COVID-19 (dated by TCRdb to 2020 to 2022). As for the study more broadly: Samples from collaborators originated in the United States, Italy and Spain and spanned both the acute and convalescent phases of COVID-19. Sample metadata almost always included a de-identified subject ID, COVID-19 status, age in years and sex. Subjects who had been exposed to COVID-19, were actively infected with it, or had recovered from it provided the deeply sampled blood TCRbeta repertoires that made up the dataset. The material from the prospective study consisted of cDNA or gDNA derived from T cells, B-cell-depleted T cells, or PBMCs. A freely available public database, intended as a resource for researchers studying the immune response to SARS-CoV-2, is where the repertoires were released. Where available, HLA class I and class II types were obtained from metadata supplied by the sample provider rather than from assay-based typing. The samples were drawn from two sources: the first 160 participants of the ongoing ImmuneRACE study, and about 1,300 subjects contributed by 6 global collaborators. Overall study results and their limits: The amount of clinical and demographic metadata varied by source and participant and was provided uncurated.

TCRbeta CDR3 regions were amplified from genomic DNA using the immunoSEQ Assay, a bias-controlled multiplex PCR. Turning to the authors' computational methods: The number of nucleated cells in each sample was estimated by amplification of reference gene primers within the assay. To quantify the absolute abundance of each unique TCRbeta CDR3 rearrangement, sequence reads were collapsed and filtered. For each sample, productive Simpson clonality was calculated as the square root of Simpson's diversity index across productive rearrangements. The table comes from immuneACCESS by way of TCRdb, which keeps in-frame sequences with V and J called. Part of the clones is missing from these tables; in studies checked, under half for an unresolved V gene and the rest for unknown reasons. V and J calls and clone size are given by that table; D and trimming were obtained from the DNA. In all, the sample holds approximately 120,000 clones, and approximately 90% of those were seen once. Of the sample, approximately 1.1% is held by the ten largest clones.

The CDR3, from cysteine to phenylalanine, totals 15 residues. Solely the CDR3 DNA is kept, with 45 bases framed from the first base. V lost 0 bases and J lost 0 bases; the stretch between them is 7 bases long. From a lookup of the germline V gene, CDR1 and CDR2 are SGDLS and YYNGEE. Each collaborating institution followed its own protocols to collect whole blood in K2EDTA tubes. For TCRbeta analysis, collaborator samples were shipped as frozen whole blood, as isolated PBMCs, or as DNA extracted from either sample type. The TCR sequence derives from a human donor in a cohort sampled during active COVID-19. The specimen sequenced was peripheral blood. Rearrangement joined TRBV9 to TRBJ2-1, with the D gene uncertain. The DNA sequence is as follows: TGTGCCAGCAGCGTAGCGCCGAGCTCCTACAATGAGCAGTTCTTC. It translates to CASSVAPSSYNEQFF.